The present T cell receptor (beta chain) was sequenced within a study of T-cell reconstitution after alpha-beta-depleted transplantation in children. With 5 bases clipped from V and 5 bases from J, the junction kept 13 bases outside the gene matches. Germline-derived CDR1 and CDR2 are DFQATT and SNEGSKA (reference sequence). This CDR3 spans 15 amino acids. This clonotype occurred many times. It was with unique molecular identifiers that the TCRbeta library was prepared. Via MiXCR, TCRdb re-called the PCR reads, giving one row per CDR3 protein. The table has approximately 9,000 distinct CDR3 sequences, 15% to 20% seen once.

This chain connects TRBV20-1 to TRBJ2-7; 9 bases line up with TRBD2. This material consisted of PBMCs, mostly from graft donor cells, taken 60 days after TCRalphabeta/CD19-depleted stem cell transplant. This sequence originates from a girl younger than two who had a stem cell transplant for combined immunodeficiency, so the T cells may come from the graft donor. CDR3 sequence (DNA): TGCAGTGCTCCGACCGAGCGGGAGGCAGGGCACGAGCAGTACTTC. This sequence encodes CSAPTEREAGHEQYF.